The 21 T cell receptor beta chains below all came from one sample that was sequenced in a study of T cell responses to AZD1222 COVID-19 vaccine. The assay was immunoSEQ multiplex PCR, and TCRdb's table has in-frame clones only and misses some. The top ten clones hold over 11% of a sample with tens of thousands of clones, about 80% of them seen once. Sequences were derived from peripheral blood, sampled 28 days after the second AZD1222 dose. The receptors come from an adult who received the AZD1222 COVID-19 vaccine.

DNA of the CDR3: TGTGCCAGCAGCTTAGGATTTCAGGCTTATAGCAATCAGCCCCAGCATTTT. This encodes CASSLGFQAYSNQPQHF. V usage is TRBV7-2 and J usage is TRBJ1-5; D gene unclear. This CDR3 region has 17 residues. The V end was cut by 1 base, the J end by 0 bases, with 13 bases between. In germline, CDR1 is SGHTA, CDR2 FQGNSA.

The rearrangement links TRBV6-5 to TRBJ1-1; a weak D match, TRBD1 (6 bases). CDR1 MNHEY and CDR2 SVGAGI come from the germline V gene. The V gene lost 7 bases and the J gene lost 1 base, with 13 bases spanning the gap. This CDR3 is 14 amino acids long. CDR3 coding DNA: TGTGCCAGCACCTTGGACAGAAGGAACACTGAAGCTTTCTTT. Amino acids: CASTLDRRNTEAFF.

This chain connects TRBV28 to TRBJ2-1; maybe TRBD2 (5 bases). Germline CDR1 and CDR2: MDHEN and SYDVKM. V dropped 10 bases and J dropped 0 bases, with 22 bases sitting between them. This CDR3 contains 17 residues. The chain's CDR3 is CATKDPLARSSYNEQFF. The CDR3 region has the DNA TGTGCCACCAAGGACCCTCTAGCCAGGAGCTCCTACAATGAGCAGTTCTTC.

The V and J genes are TRBV7-8 and TRBJ2-1, with unresolved D. In germline, CDR1 is SGHVS, CDR2 FQNEAQ. The CDR3 extends over 12 amino acids. Trimming took 5 bases from V and 3 from J, leaving 5 bases between them. The CDR3 DNA reads TGTGCCAGCAGCCTAAGCTACAATGAGCAGTTCTTC. Translating it yields CASSLSYNEQFF.

This chain joins TRBV30 and TRBJ1-5; 11 bases match TRBD1. The CDR3 has 14 amino acids. V dropped 0 bases and J dropped 7; count of bases not matched to a gene: 2. Germline V gives CDR1 GTSNPN, CDR2 SVGIG (reference sequence). The CDR3 loop is CAWSVGQGVQPQHF. The DNA for the CDR3 is TGTGCCTGGAGTGTGGGACAGGGGGTCCAGCCCCAGCATTTT.

The rearrangement links TRBV10-1 to TRBJ2-1; D is possibly TRBD1 (6 bases). The CDR3 consists of 14 residues. In germline, CDR1 is WNHNN, CDR2 SYGVQD (reference sequence). V gave up 5 bases and J gave up 7 bases, with 15 bases separating them. The CDR3, as DNA: TGCGCCAGCAGTCTTGACAGGAGAGGGAATGAGCAGTTCTTC. Translating gives CASSLDRRGNEQFF.

The chain uses TRBV27 and TRBJ2-1; D not certain. V lost 5 bases and J lost 4, with 21 bases in between. CDR1 is MNHEY, CDR2 SMNVEV, per germline (reference sequence). This CDR3 is built from 17 residues. CDR3 sequence: CASSPNLQAMGYNEQFF. CDR3 sequence (DNA): TGTGCCAGCAGTCCAAACCTACAAGCAATGGGGTACAATGAGCAGTTCTTC.

This clone was counted only a few times. The V gene is TRBV7-9, the J gene TRBJ1-2; 9 bases agree with TRBD1. This CDR3 has 15 residues. Germline assignment: CDR1 SEHNR and CDR2 FQNEAQ (reference sequence). Unmatched junction bases numbered 8, after V lost 6 bases and J lost 3 bases. DNA of the CDR3: TGTGCCAGCAGACCTTGGACAGGGGAGGACTATGGCTACACCTTC. Amino acids: CASRPWTGEDYGYTF.

In DNA form, the CDR3 reads TGTGCCAGCAGTGAGGGAATAATGTTCCGGGGGGTGAACACTGAAGCTTTCTTT. It is translated as CASSEGIMFRGVNTEAFF. V usage is TRBV25-1 and J usage is TRBJ1-1, with a tentative D call TRBD1 (5 bases). V was clipped by 3 bases and J by 0 bases, with 20 bases between them. The length of the CDR3 is 18 residues. Germline CDR1 MGHDK, CDR2 SYGVNS.

J is TRBJ2-4 and V is TRBV14; 7 nucleotides agree with TRBD2. The CDR3 contains 15 residues. The trim removed 3 bases at V and 3 bases at J, leaving 5 bases unmatched. From germline, CDR1 is SGHDN and CDR2 FVKESK. The CDR3 sequence: CASSHGGFGKNIQYF. Here the CDR3 DNA reads TGTGCCAGCAGCCACGGGGGGTTCGGCAAAAACATTCAGTACTTC.

This clone was counted a single time. V usage is TRBV6-1 and J usage is TRBJ1-2; a weak D match, TRBD1 (6 bases). Germline V CDR1 and CDR2: MNHNS, SASEGT. Trimming left V 3 bases short and J 6 bases short, with 14 bases between. This CDR3 has 14 amino acids. CDR3 coding DNA: TGTGCCAGCAGTGAGAGAACAGGGTCTCATGGCTACACCTTC. It yields the protein CASSERTGSHGYTF.

V and J are TRBV19 and TRBJ1-2; D is possibly TRBD1 (6 bases). Germline CDR1 reads LNHDA; CDR2 reads SQIVND (reference sequence). There are 16 residues in the CDR3. V lost 0 bases and J lost 7, with 18 bases in between. The CDR3 sequence: CASSIDSKQGIRGYTF. DNA for the CDR3: TGTGCCAGTAGTATAGATTCAAAACAGGGAATTCGTGGCTACACCTTC.

The chain employs TRBV9 and TRBJ1-3; 7 bases align to TRBD1. The CDR3 length is 17 residues. The germline V gene has CDR1 SGDLS and CDR2 YYNGEE. The J segment lost 3 bases and the V segment lost 3 bases, leaving 12 bases of the junction unmatched. DNA for the CDR3: TGTGCCAGCAGCGCAGAGCCGAGGGGGCGCGGTGGAAACACCATATATTTT. This translates into CASSAEPRGRGGNTIYF.

The rearrangement joins TRBV7-6 to TRBJ2-3; 9 bases align to TRBD1. Unmatched junction bases numbered 19, after V lost 5 bases and J lost 4 bases. Looked up from germline, CDR1 is SGHVS and CDR2 is FNYEAQ. The CDR3 has 19 amino acids. The CDR3 sequence is CASSQAGNRGRFGPDTQYF. The DNA for the CDR3 is TGTGCCAGCAGCCAAGCGGGCAACAGGGGGCGATTTGGCCCAGATACGCAGTATTTT.

The rearrangement links TRBV11-2 to TRBJ2-7; TRBD2 is a possible D gene (7 bases). The germline gives CDR1 SGHAT, CDR2 FQNNGV. This CDR3 has 15 amino acids. The germline V and J ends were trimmed by 1 base and 4 bases, with 14 bases remaining between them. The CDR3 loop is CASSLVGGARYEQYF. In DNA form, the CDR3 reads TGTGCCAGCAGCTTAGTAGGGGGGGCGCGTTACGAGCAGTACTTC.

The chain couples TRBV6-5 to TRBJ1-1; maybe TRBD1 (5 bases). Germline V gene sequence: CDR1 MNHEY, CDR2 SVGAGI. Between the trimmed V and J ends, which lost 4 bases and 9 bases, there was a span of 18 bases. This CDR3 has 14 residues. CDR3 DNA: TGTGCCAGCAGTTCAGCCCCGCCGGGGGGAAAAGCTTTCTTT. Amino acids: CASSSAPPGGKAFF.

The chain combines TRBV6-5 with TRBJ1-4, with TRBD1 identical over 9 bases. Germline V gene lookup returns CDR1 MNHEY and CDR2 SVGAGI. Trimming took 4 bases from V and 13 from J; bases not matched to a gene: 4. This CDR3 region has 12 residues. As DNA, the CDR3 is TGTGCCAGCAGTTCCAGGACAGGGGTACTGTTTTTT. Its translation is CASSSRTGVLFF.

The genes are TRBV6-1 and TRBJ1-1, with 9 nucleotides matching TRBD1. The CDR3 has 15 amino acids. The germline CDR1 and CDR2 sequences are MNHNS and SASEGT. The junction had 5 bases not matched to a gene; V was cut back by 2 bases and J by 4 bases. The CDR3: CASSEQDRGFTEAFF. For the CDR3, the DNA is TGTGCCAGCAGTGAACAAGACAGGGGGTTCACTGAAGCTTTCTTT.

This chain uses TRBV19 with TRBJ1-2; D is unresolved. Trimming pared 3 bases from V and 4 bases from J, leaving 24 bases between. Per the germline V gene, CDR1 is LNHDA and CDR2 is SQIVND (reference sequence). This CDR3 contains 18 residues. DNA of the CDR3: TGTGCCAGTAGTATGTTTTTTGTTGGGAACCCGGGGTTCTATGGCTACACCTTC. This translates into CASSMFFVGNPGFYGYTF. The full variable domain, completed using reference TRBV19 and TRBJ1-2, is DGGITQSPKYLFRKEGQNVTLSCEQNLNHDAMYWYRQDPGQGLRLIYYSQIVNDFQKGDIAEGYSVSREKKESFPLTVTSAQKNPTAFYLCASSMFFVGNPGFYGYTFGSGTRLTVV.

The chain carries TRBV6-2 or TRBV6-3 and TRBJ2-1; the match to TRBD2 covers 7 bases. The germline V gene encodes CDR1 MNHEY and CDR2 SVGEGT. This CDR3 contains 15 residues. Unmatched junction bases numbered 14, after V lost 8 bases and J lost 7 bases. CDR3 sequence: CASGLGGAGWNEQFF. The CDR3 region has the DNA TGTGCCAGCGGCCTGGGAGGGGCGGGGTGGAATGAGCAGTTCTTC.

Here the CDR3 reads CASSVGLASYEQYF. The CDR3, as DNA: TGTGCCAGCAGCGTCGGACTAGCGAGCTACGAGCAGTACTTC. The chain recombines TRBV2 with TRBJ2-7, with 9 bases that match TRBD2. V shed 6 bases and J 3 bases; nucleotides not matched to a gene: 6. The germline CDR1 and CDR2 sequences are SNHLY and FYNNEI. CDR3 size: 14 residues.